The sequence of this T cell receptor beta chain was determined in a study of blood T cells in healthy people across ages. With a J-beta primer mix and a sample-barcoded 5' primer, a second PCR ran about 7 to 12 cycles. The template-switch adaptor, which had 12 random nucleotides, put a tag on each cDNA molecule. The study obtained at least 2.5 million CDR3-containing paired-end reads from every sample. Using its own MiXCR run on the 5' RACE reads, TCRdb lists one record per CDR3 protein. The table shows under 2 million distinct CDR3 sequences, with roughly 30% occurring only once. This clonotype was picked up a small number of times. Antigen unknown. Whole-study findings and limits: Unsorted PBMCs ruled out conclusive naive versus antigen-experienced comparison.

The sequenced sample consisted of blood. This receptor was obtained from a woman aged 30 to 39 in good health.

CDR3 region: CASSTGTGILAQHF. The DNA for the CDR3 is TGTGCCAGCAGTACAGGGACAGGGATCTTAGCCCAGCATTTT. The rearrangement uses TRBV27 and TRBJ1-5; TRBD1 matches at 9 bases. V shed 5 bases, J shed 11 bases, and the junction held 10 bases outside the gene matches. The CDR3 consists of 14 residues. Germline values: CDR1 MNHEY, CDR2 SMNVEV (reference sequence).